The clone carrying this TCR beta chain was detected only once. A much larger clone lies one base from this, so it may be a read error. Arm-PCR with iRepertoire HTBI primers amplified the CDR3 regions for these TCR beta libraries. TCRdb fed the multiplex PCR reads into MiXCR, producing one record per CDR3 protein. The table shows 400,000 to 550,000 distinct CDR3 sequences, with about a sixth occurring only once. This specimen comes from a study of regulatory T cells in long-lasting Graves disease. Time point given: newly diagnosed GD, antithyroid drugs for less than 3 months. Extracted PBMC RNA gave rise to the TCR library. Trimming at V came to 3 bases and at J to 10 bases, leaving 11 bases not matched to a gene. This CDR3 is 14 amino acids long. CDR1 is DFQATT, CDR2 SNEGSKA, per germline (reference sequence). These data were likewise used in another study, on T cells in Graves' hyperthyroidism and ophthalmopathy.

The clonotype originates from a woman aged 18-35 years with Graves disease. The chain is built from TRBV20-1 and TRBJ2-1; 8 nucleotides agree with TRBD1. This specimen was peripheral blood mononuclear cells (PBMCs), taken at new diagnosis, from a patient treated with antithyroid drugs. CDR3 sequence (DNA): TGCAGTGCTAGCCCATCCGGACAGGGACACGAGCAGTTCTTC. Encoded protein: CSASPSGQGHEQFF.